The following is a T cell receptor beta chain sequence with its context. As yet, its antigen is unknown. CDR3 size: 17 residues. The ends lost 2 bases at V and 2 bases at J; junction bases unmatched: 6. Germline values: CDR1 ENHRY, CDR2 SYGVKD. The sample is drawn from a study of T-cell memory formation after mild COVID-19. Study-level points and caveats: Day 15 to 85 contractors were CD4/CD8 balanced; later expanders leaned CD4+. The CD4+ clones that contracted clustered mainly within CM and EM, and the CD8+ clones concentrated in EMRA.

MiXCR was run by TCRdb on the 5' RACE reads, yielding one entry per CDR3 protein. The sample records about 470,000 distinct CDR3 sequences, around a sixth being singletons. The sample comprised PBMCs or a T cell subset sorted from them (not recorded which). V is TRBV10-3 and J is TRBJ2-3, with 11 bases fitting TRBD2. The sequence was obtained from an adult woman who had mild COVID-19 (a few samples of this study predate the infection). Cell type and time point are not known. The CDR3 is CAISEPSTSGITDTQYF. CDR3 coding DNA: TGTGCCATCAGTGAGCCCTCGACTAGCGGGATCACAGATACGCAGTATTTT.